The 24 T cell receptor beta chains below come from one sample, sequenced in a study of cytomegalovirus exposure and HLA in healthy donors. This PCR relied on a set of 60 Vbeta primers and 13 Jbeta primers. Profiled with immunoSEQ multiplex PCR; TCRdb holds only in-frame clones, not every one. Here the sample table reports roughly 60,000 clones. The specimen was PBMCs. The receptor source for this set is a woman between 18 and 29 years old in good health and CMV-seronegative.

Here the CDR3 reads CASSAGLAGGEQYF. Here the CDR3 DNA reads TGCGCCAGCAGCGCAGGACTAGCGGGAGGCGAGCAGTACTTC. The chain employs TRBV5-1 and TRBJ2-7; the match to TRBD2 covers 14 bases. Germline loops: CDR1 SGHRS, CDR2 YFSETQ. J lost 6 bases, V lost 4 bases, and 3 bases had no gene match. The CDR3 extends over 14 amino acids.

The chain recombines TRBV5-6 with TRBJ1-2; 8 bases align to TRBD1. V shed 7 bases and J 7 bases; nucleotides not matched to a gene: 6. This CDR3 region has 12 residues. Germline V gene sequence: CDR1 SGHDT, CDR2 YYEEEE. The CDR3 protein is CASGQGWSGYTF. CDR3 coding DNA: TGTGCCAGCGGACAGGGCTGGAGTGGCTACACCTTC. Variable domain in full (rest from reference TRBV5-6 and TRBJ1-2): DAGVTQSPTHLIKTRGQQVTLRCSPKSGHDTVSWYQQALGQGPQFIFQYYEEEERQRGNFPDRFSGHQFPNYSSELNVNALLLGDSALYLCASGQGWSGYTFGSGTRLTVV.

The CDR3 sequence is CAWSVGTSAYEQYF. CDR3 DNA: TGTGCCTGGAGTGTAGGGACAAGCGCCTACGAGCAGTACTTC. This chain links TRBV30 with TRBJ2-7; D may be TRBD1 (6 bases). The V and J ends lost 0 bases and 2 bases respectively, with 11 bases between them. The CDR3 covers 14 residues. Germline CDR1 reads GTSNPN; CDR2 reads SVGIG (reference sequence).

The V gene is TRBV6-1, the J gene TRBJ2-5; TRBD2 is a possible D gene (5 bases). The CDR3 has 13 residues. Germline-derived CDR1 and CDR2 are MNHNS and SASEGT. V lost 5 bases and J 5 bases, leaving 12 bases between the germline ends. The DNA of the CDR3 is TGTGCCAGCAGTTTCCGACCGGGGGAGACCCAGTACTTC. Translating gives CASSFRPGETQYF.

J is TRBJ1-5 and V is TRBV18, with TRBD1 matching 9 bases. This CDR3 contains 16 residues. Germline lookup yields CDR1 KGHSH and CDR2 LQKENI. Losses at the gene ends were 6 bases for V and 4 bases for J; bases not matched to a gene: 10. CDR3 nucleotide sequence: TGTGCCAGCTCTCAATTCCCGGGACAGGGAAATCAGCCCCAGCATTTT. Its translation is CASSQFPGQGNQPQHF.

The genes are TRBV7-9 and TRBJ1-2, with D unresolved. The ends were cut back, 7 bases at V and 5 bases at J, with 20 bases in the middle. Germline V lookup: CDR1 SEHNR, CDR2 FQNEAQ (reference sequence). The CDR3 is made up of 15 amino acids. CDR3 DNA: TGTGCCAGCACCCATACGAGACGACTAGGATATGGCTACACCTTC. It yields the protein CASTHTRRLGYGYTF.

V gene TRBV5-1 combines with J gene TRBJ2-1, with a weak D call TRBD2 (6 bases). Germline V CDR1 and CDR2: SGHRS, YFSETQ. This CDR3 comprises 15 residues. V was pared by 1 base and J by 7 bases, with 15 bases between. The CDR3 loop reads CASSLWARGGNEQFF. Written as DNA, the CDR3 is TGCGCCAGCAGCTTGTGGGCAAGGGGAGGAAATGAGCAGTTCTTC.

CDR3 bases: TGTGCCAGCAGCTTGGGCCAGGATGAGACCCAGTACTTC. Encoded protein: CASSLGQDETQYF. This rearrangement joins TRBV5-4 to TRBJ2-5; no clear D. Trimming removed 0 bases from V and 5 bases from J, with 8 bases in between. The germline gives CDR1 SGHNT, CDR2 YYREEE (reference sequence). The CDR3 is made up of 13 amino acids.

The rearrangement joins TRBV13 to TRBJ2-5; TRBD2 might be the D (6 bases). The CDR3 has 14 amino acids. V lost 5 bases, J lost 5 bases, and 15 bases lay in between. The V gene's germline CDR1 is PRHDT and CDR2 FYEKMQ (reference sequence). The CDR3 region has the DNA TGTGCCAGCAGCCCCCGGGACTGGGAGGAGACCCAGTACTTC. Translating it yields CASSPRDWEETQYF.

The genes are TRBV25-1 and TRBJ2-5; D is uncertain. CDR3 length: 13 amino acids. Germline lookup yields CDR1 MGHDK and CDR2 SYGVNS. Trimming stripped 2 bases from V and 0 bases from J, with 4 bases between. The CDR3 nucleotides are TGTGCCAGCAGTGAAGGCAACCAAGAGACCCAGTACTTC. It specifies CASSEGNQETQYF.

The V call is TRBV29-1, the J call TRBJ2-1; TRBD2 matches at 8 bases. Germline CDR1 reads SQVTM; CDR2 reads ANQGSEA. J was trimmed by 15 bases and V by 0 bases; bases with no gene match: 7. CDR3 size: 12 residues. The CDR3 DNA reads as TGCAGCGTTGAAGATCTGGGGACTAGAGGGTTCTTC. Protein: CSVEDLGTRGFF.

This chain joins TRBV7-2 and TRBJ1-3, with 7 bases matching TRBD1. CDR1 and CDR2 (germline): SGHTA, FQGNSA. The V segment lost 5 bases and the J segment 0 bases; nucleotides outside the gene matches: 4. This CDR3 is built from 15 residues. CDR3: CASSRDSYSGNTIYF. Written as DNA, the CDR3 is TGTGCCAGCAGCAGGGACAGCTACTCTGGAAACACCATATATTTT. The full variable domain, rest sourced from reference TRBV7-2 and TRBJ1-3, is GAGVSQSPSNKVTEKGKDVELRCDPISGHTALYWYRQSLGQGLEFLIYFQGNSAPDKSGLPSDRFSAERTGGSVSTLTIQRTQQEDSAVYLCASSRDSYSGNTIYFGEGSWLTVV.

J is TRBJ2-3 and V is TRBV15; D might be TRBD1 (6 bases). V was pared by 1 base and J by 4 bases, with 18 bases between. This CDR3 is 17 amino acids long. The germline V gene encodes CDR1 LNHNV and CDR2 YYDKDF (reference sequence). The CDR3 bases are TGTGCCACCAGCAGAGGATTCGGGCAGGGGATCGCAGATACGCAGTATTTT. It translates to CATSRGFGQGIADTQYF.

J is TRBJ1-5 and V is TRBV27; TRBD1 might be the D (5 bases). The CDR3 consists of 19 residues. The ends were cut back, 6 bases at V and 0 bases at J, with 24 bases in the middle. CDR1 MNHEY and CDR2 SMNVEV come from the germline V gene (reference sequence). DNA of the CDR3: TGTGCCAGCAGCCCCGGGGCTGGAGGGCCTTTATATAGCAATCAGCCCCAGCATTTT. Its protein product is CASSPGAGGPLYSNQPQHF.

This rearrangement joins TRBV20-1 to TRBJ2-7; D may be TRBD2 (5 bases). Germline V gene data show CDR1 as DFQATT and CDR2 as SNEGSKA (reference sequence). The length of the CDR3 is 11 residues. V was clipped by 0 bases and J by 6 bases, with 6 bases between them. The CDR3 nucleotides read TGCAGTGCTAGAGATGGGAGCGAGCAGTACTTC. This sequence encodes CSARDGSEQYF.

The V and J genes are TRBV4-1 and TRBJ1-2; 8 bases align to TRBD1. V lost 4 bases, J lost 0 bases, and 10 bases stayed unmatched. The CDR3 is made up of 17 amino acids. Germline CDR1 is MGHRA and CDR2 is YSYEKL. This chain's CDR3 is CASSRGQGLLANYGYTF. CDR3 coding DNA: TGCGCCAGCAGCCGAGGACAGGGCCTGTTAGCTAACTATGGCTACACCTTC.

The CDR3 DNA reads TGTGCCAGCAGAGCCGGGACAGGGGTCTACGAGCAGTACTTC. Translation: CASRAGTGVYEQYF. The V and J genes are TRBV6-1 and TRBJ2-7; 10 bases map to TRBD1. This CDR3 is 14 amino acids long. The trim removed 6 bases at V and 3 bases at J, leaving 5 bases unmatched. Germline V lookup: CDR1 MNHNS, CDR2 SASEGT.

This rearrangement joins TRBV19 to TRBJ2-5, with D possibly matching TRBD1 (5 bases). Germline-derived CDR1 and CDR2 are LNHDA and SQIVND (reference sequence). The CDR3 covers 15 residues. V was pared by 3 bases and J by 0 bases, with 11 bases between. This CDR3 is CASSIQGLNQETQYF. CDR3 coding DNA: TGTGCCAGTAGTATCCAGGGCCTAAACCAAGAGACCCAGTACTTC.

The gene calls are TRBV5-1 and TRBJ2-7, with D possibly being TRBD2 (5 bases). Germline V gives CDR1 SGHRS, CDR2 YFSETQ. The CDR3 extends over 15 amino acids. Trimming removed 4 bases at V and 0 bases at J, with 14 bases between. The CDR3 DNA is TGCGCCAGCAGCGAAGGAGCGGTGAGCTCCTACGAGCAGTACTTC. Its protein product is CASSEGAVSSYEQYF.

This chain links TRBV28 with TRBJ2-7; 7 bases line up with TRBD2. V lost 5 bases and J lost 5; bases outside the gene matches: 12. The CDR3 spans 15 residues. The V gene's germline CDR1 is MDHEN and CDR2 SYDVKM. The CDR3 nucleotides are TGTGCCAGCAGTAAGATCTGGGAGGGACCGGACGAGCAGTACTTC. This sequence encodes CASSKIWEGPDEQYF.

V usage is TRBV18 and J usage is TRBJ1-1; the match to TRBD1 covers 8 bases. Trimming at V came to 0 bases and at J to 2 bases, leaving 11 bases not matched to a gene. The germline V gene encodes CDR1 KGHSH and CDR2 LQKENI. This CDR3 region has 18 residues. The CDR3 coding sequence is TGTGCCAGCTCACCACCGAGGACAGGGAATTTCCTCAACACTGAAGCTTTCTTT. Translation gives CASSPPRTGNFLNTEAFF.

This chain joins TRBV25-1 and TRBJ2-1; D may be TRBD2 (6 bases). Looked up from germline, CDR1 is MGHDK and CDR2 is SYGVNS. V lost 8 bases and J lost 5, with 13 bases in between. The CDR3 covers 13 residues. The CDR3 sequence: CASSRRADNEQFF. DNA for the CDR3: TGTGCCAGCTCCCGGAGGGCCGACAATGAGCAGTTCTTC.

The chain is built from TRBV7-9 and TRBJ2-1, with D possibly being TRBD2 (5 bases). Germline V gene sequence: CDR1 SEHNR, CDR2 FQNEAQ (reference sequence). Trimming pared 5 bases from V and 9 bases from J, leaving 17 bases between. The CDR3 consists of 14 residues. CDR3 bases: TGTGCCAGCAGCCCCGGAGGTGGGTACGCTGAGCAGTTCTTC. This sequence encodes CASSPGGGYAEQFF. Using reference TRBV7-9 and TRBJ2-1 for the parts outside the CDR3, the full variable domain is DTGVSQNPRHKITKRGQNVTFRCDPISEHNRLYWYRQTLGQGPEFLTYFQNEAQLEKSRLLSDRFSAERPKGSFSTLEIQRTEQGDSAMYLCASSPGGGYAEQFFGPGTRLTVL.

The chain links TRBV27 to TRBJ1-2; no reliable D call. This CDR3 comprises 14 residues. V lost 6 bases to trimming and J lost 0 bases, with 11 bases between them. CDR1 and CDR2 (germline): MNHEY, SMNVEV (reference sequence). This chain's CDR3 is CASREGRANYGYTF. For the CDR3, the DNA is TGTGCCAGCAGGGAGGGTCGAGCTAACTATGGCTACACCTTC.